This entry features one T cell receptor (beta chain) sequence. The data belong to a study of blood T cell repertoires in COVID-19. Study summary: Researchers got acute and convalescent COVID-19 samples from the United States, Italy and Spain.

In the authors' workflow: Reference gene primers were amplified, and this amplification served to estimate nucleated cell counts. Only in-frame clones appear in the TCRdb table, and some are missing; sequencing was by immunoSEQ multiplex PCR. V and J calls and clone size are as listed in that table; D and trimming were resolved from the DNA. The sample has roughly 410,000 clones; approximately 89% are singletons. The CDR3 is made up of 13 amino acids. Per the germline V gene, CDR1 is LNHDA and CDR2 is SQIVND (reference sequence). V dropped 8 bases and J dropped 2; count of bases not matched to a gene: 4.

The rearrangement joins TRBV19 to TRBJ2-3; 7 bases match TRBD1. Sequencing used peripheral blood. This TCR came from a woman in her fifties or sixties with COVID-19, enrolled during active disease. CDR3 nucleotides: TGTGCCAGTTGGGACAGTGACACAGATACGCAGTATTTT. Its protein is CASWDSDTDTQYF.